The rows below give T cell receptor beta chains drawn from one sample of a study of tissue T cells after allogeneic stem cell transplantation. Some clones are missing from TCRdb's copy, which holds only in-frame ones; the method was immunoSEQ multiplex PCR. The top ten hold less than 9.5% of the sample, which has some 4,900 clones, approximately 74% seen once. The sample in question was tissue from the colon, obtained at autopsy. The receptor source for this set is a female donor older than 55 with lung cancer. Both conserved end residues are part of each CDR3. Fields, in order: J gene, V gene, clone size, D gene, CDR3 DNA, CDR3 protein. D genes are given only for firm matches. Size is stated for part of the rows, as once, few or many counts, or as a class when the clone is expanded.

>TRBJ2-7|TRBV4-3|-|TRBD2
TGCGCCAGCAGCCAAGAGGCTAGCGGGGGAACGGAGCAGTACTTC
CASSQEASGGTEQYF
>TRBJ2-2|TRBV7-2|-|-
TGTGCCAGCAGCTTGGATCGGGGGGCTGGCGGGGAGCTGTTTTTT
CASSLDRGAGGELFF
>TRBJ1-2|TRBV11-3|-|TRBD1
TGTGCCAGCAGCCAGGGGACAGGGATCTATGGCTACACCTTC
CASSQGTGIYGYTF
>TRBJ1-1|TRBV7-3|once|-
TGTGCCAGCAGCTCCGCATCAGGGCTGAACACTGAAGCTTTCTTT
CASSSASGLNTEAFF
>TRBJ1-2|TRBV5-1|-|-
TGCGCCAGCAGCGTGGGACCTAACTATGGCTACACCTTC
CASSVGPNYGYTF
>TRBJ1-2|TRBV7-9|once|-
TGTGCCAGCAGCTCCGAAAGGGTAGGGTATGGCTACACCTTC
CASSSERVGYGYTF
>TRBJ2-1|TRBV7-8|-|-
TGTGCCAGCAGCTCCTTGTCTGAGCAGTTCTTC
CASSSLSEQFF
>TRBJ1-2|TRBV7-9|-|-
TGTGCCAGCAACGACGGGACCCGGAGTGAGTCGGGCGGCTACACCTTC
CASNDGTRSESGGYTF
>TRBJ1-1|TRBV3-1/TRBV3-2|once|TRBD1
TGTGCCAGCAGCCTTCGCCAGGGGGCGGGTGAAGCTTTCTTT
CASSLRQGAGEAFF
>TRBJ2-3|TRBV19|-|TRBD2
TGTGCCAGTACCCGACTAGCGGGCACAGATACGCAGTATTTT
CASTRLAGTDTQYF
>TRBJ2-3|TRBV5-1|-|TRBD2
TGCGCCAGCAGGGTGGGGAGCGGGGAGCCCACAGATACGCAGTATTTT
CASRVGSGEPTDTQYF
>TRBJ2-7|TRBV7-7|-|TRBD2
TGTGCCAGCAGCTTCGAAAGTCCAACTAGCGGGGGTATGGGCGGCTCCTACGAGCAGTACTTC
CASSFESPTSGGMGGSYEQYF
>TRBJ2-1|TRBV5-1|-|TRBD2
TGCGCCAGCAGCGGCGGGACTAGCGAGCACAATGAGCAGTTCTTC
CASSGGTSEHNEQFF
>TRBJ1-2|TRBV18|-|-
TGTGCCAGCTCCCCAGGACACGATTATGGCTACACCTTC
CASSPGHDYGYTF
>TRBJ2-7|TRBV7-9|medium-sized|TRBD2
TGTGCCAGCAGCGAGGGACTAGCGGGATACGAGCAGTACTTC
CASSEGLAGYEQYF
>TRBJ1-2|TRBV13|-|-
TGTGCCAGCAGCCTACAGGGTCCCCATGGCTACACCTTC
CASSLQGPHGYTF
>TRBJ2-7|TRBV9|-|TRBD1
TGTGCCAGTGAGGACAGGTACTCCTACGAGCAGTACTTC
CASEDRYSYEQYF
>TRBJ2-7|TRBV11-2|few|-
TGTGCCAGCAGACAGGGATATAGCTCCTACGAGCAGTACTTC
CASRQGYSSYEQYF
>TRBJ1-1|TRBV5-1|-|-
TGCGCCAGCAGCTTCCTGGCGGCGGGGGTCACTGAAGCTTTCTTT
CASSFLAAGVTEAFF
>TRBJ1-1|TRBV7-3|few|-
TGTGCCAGCAGCTTAACAGCCGGGCTGAACACTGAAGCTTTCTTT
CASSLTAGLNTEAFF